The 16 T cell receptor beta chains below were found in one sample sequenced in a study of T cell changes during pregnancy in multiple sclerosis (dated by TCRdb to between 2017 and 2020). Receptors were amplified or captured by the immunoSEQ multiplex PCR assay. TCRdb mirrors the immuneACCESS table, restricted to in-frame sequences. Some clones are absent from its copies; in checked studies, under half trace to an unresolved V gene, and the reason for the others is unknown. This sample has 75,000 to 80,000 clones in its table, and around 93% of those were observed once. Approximately 0.75% of the sample rests with the top ten. Here the sequenced sample was peripheral blood, taken in the second trimester of pregnancy. The receptors derive from a female donor in good health, enrolled as a control in a pregnancy study.

This clone was counted a single time. The V gene is TRBV7-9, the J gene TRBJ1-2; weak D call: TRBD1 (5 bases). The V end was cut by 2 bases, the J end by 3 bases, with 19 bases between. In germline, CDR1 is SEHNR, CDR2 FQNEAQ (reference sequence). The CDR3 length is 17 residues. CDR3 sequence reads: CASSLTSPGDQYYGYTF. The DNA for the CDR3 is TGTGCCAGCAGCTTAACAAGTCCGGGGGACCAATACTATGGCTACACCTTC. Supplemented by reference TRBV7-9 and TRBJ1-2, the full variable domain reads DTGVSQNPRHKITKRGQNVTFRCDPISEHNRLYWYRQTLGQGPEFLTYFQNEAQLEKSRLLSDRFSAERPKGSFSTLEIQRTEQGDSAMYLCASSLTSPGDQYYGYTFGSGTRLTVV.

This chain uses TRBV11-3 with TRBJ2-7; D is unresolved. The germline V and J ends were trimmed by 1 base and 0 bases, with 7 bases remaining between them. CDR3 length: 14 residues. The germline CDR1 and CDR2 sequences are SGHNT and YENEEA. This CDR3 is CASSLARPSYEQYF. CDR3 sequence (DNA): TGTGCCAGCAGCTTAGCCAGGCCCTCCTACGAGCAGTACTTC.

A single count supports this clone. The chain combines TRBV4-2 with TRBJ1-2; D gene ambiguous. Trimming took off 0 bases at V and 4 bases at J, with 12 bases between the two ends. This CDR3 is built from 15 residues. Per germline, CDR1 LGHNA and CDR2 YNFKEQ. The CDR3 here is CASSQESQNPYGYTF. CDR3 nucleotides: TGTGCCAGCAGCCAAGAATCACAAAACCCCTATGGCTACACCTTC.

This chain joins TRBV19 and TRBJ1-5, with D hard to call. Germline loops: CDR1 LNHDA, CDR2 SQIVND (reference sequence). V was shortened by 7 bases and J by 5 bases, with 12 bases between the two germline ends. The CDR3 spans 13 residues. The CDR3 coding sequence is TGTGCCAGTAAAGTAAGGAGCGATCAGCCCCAGCATTTT. It codes for CASKVRSDQPQHF.

The chain has TRBV9 and TRBJ1-5; 7 nucleotides match TRBD1. There are 15 residues in the CDR3. Germline V gene sequence: CDR1 SGDLS, CDR2 YYNGEE. V was pared by 0 bases and J by 7 bases, with 7 bases of the junction left unmatched. CDR3 sequence reads: CASSVEGAPGQPQHF. The CDR3 DNA sequence: TGTGCCAGCAGCGTAGAGGGGGCCCCGGGGCAGCCCCAGCATTTT.

The chain combines TRBV15 with TRBJ1-2; D gene uncertain. CDR1 and CDR2 from the germline V gene are LNHNV and YYDKDF (reference sequence). V lost 0 bases and J lost 4, with 12 bases in between. This CDR3 spans 15 amino acids. CDR3 DNA sequence: TGTGCCACCAGCAGAGAGGCAGGAGGAACCTATGGCTACACCTTC. Amino acid sequence: CATSREAGGTYGYTF.

The V call is TRBV7-9, the J call TRBJ1-5, with D possibly TRBD1 on 5 matching bases. V was cut by 5 bases and J by 5 bases, with 7 bases left in between. This CDR3 spans 12 amino acids. Per germline, CDR1 SEHNR and CDR2 FQNEAQ (reference sequence). The CDR3 DNA is TGTGCCAGCAGCCCGGGGGATCAGCCCCAGCATTTT. Amino acid sequence: CASSPGDQPQHF.

The chain carries TRBV11-1 and TRBJ2-7; 11 nucleotides match TRBD1. The V segment lost 1 base and the J segment 4 bases; nucleotides outside the gene matches: 3. Germline V CDR1 and CDR2: SGHAT, FQDESV (reference sequence). The CDR3 length is 15 residues. The chain's CDR3 is CASSLGTGGFYEQYF. CDR3 sequence (DNA): TGTGCCAGCAGCTTAGGGACAGGGGGCTTTTACGAGCAGTACTTC. The full variable domain, completed using reference TRBV11-1 and TRBJ2-7, is EAEVAQSPRYKITEKSQAVAFWCDPISGHATLYWYRQILGQGPELLVQFQDESVVDDSQLPKDRFSAERLKGVDSTLKIQPAELGDSAMYLCASSLGTGGFYEQYFGPGTRLTVT.

The chain joins TRBV9 to TRBJ1-1, with D possibly matching TRBD1 (6 bases). Trimming stripped 5 bases from V and 1 base from J, with 18 bases between. Germline assignment: CDR1 SGDLS and CDR2 YYNGEE. The CDR3 has 16 residues. The CDR3 loop reads CASSSIIRGSNTEAFF. The DNA of the CDR3 is TGTGCCAGCAGTTCCATCATAAGGGGGTCGAACACTGAAGCTTTCTTT.

This clone appeared a single time. The chain joins TRBV9 to TRBJ1-1; tentative D call: TRBD1 (6 bases). The CDR3 covers 15 residues. Trimming pared 3 bases from V and 6 bases from J, leaving 18 bases between. Per the germline V gene, CDR1 is SGDLS and CDR2 is YYNGEE. CDR3 nucleotide sequence: TGTGCCAGCAGCGGACCGGGGGGGCGGGGGGCTGAAGCTTTCTTT. Translation: CASSGPGGRGAEAFF.

This clone appeared once. The chain couples TRBV4-2 to TRBJ1-5; 9 nucleotides align to TRBD1. The CDR3 has 15 amino acids. Germline lookup yields CDR1 LGHNA and CDR2 YNFKEQ. The junction had 8 bases not matched to a gene; V was cut back by 4 bases and J by 7 bases. The CDR3, as DNA: TGTGCCAGCAGCCGGGTGGACAGGGGAGGCCAGCCCCAGCATTTT. Its translation: CASSRVDRGGQPQHF.

This chain uses TRBV5-5 with TRBJ2-7; 11 positions match TRBD2. With 1 base clipped from V and 0 bases from J, the junction kept 6 bases outside the gene matches. CDR1 is SGHKS, CDR2 YYEKEE, per germline (reference sequence). CDR3 length: 17 amino acids. This CDR3 is CASSLRPSGGSSYEQYF. DNA for the CDR3: TGTGCCAGCAGCTTGAGGCCTAGCGGGGGGAGCTCCTACGAGCAGTACTTC.

The chain combines TRBV7-6 with TRBJ1-2; tentatively, D is TRBD1 (6 bases). CDR1 and CDR2 (germline): SGHVS, FNYEAQ. This CDR3 spans 15 amino acids. Trimming pared 7 bases from V and 3 bases from J, leaving 18 bases between. The CDR3 bases are TGTGCCAGCACCCCCCGGGCTGGGGGCGACTATGGCTACACCTTC. Protein product: CASTPRAGGDYGYTF.

CDR3 DNA sequence: TGTGCCAGCAGTATACAGGGGGCGGAATTCAATGAGCAGTTCTTC. It codes for CASSIQGAEFNEQFF. V is TRBV7-3 and J is TRBJ2-1; 9 bases agree with TRBD1. CDR1 SGHTA and CDR2 FQGTGA come from the germline V gene. The CDR3 has 15 residues. Trimming removed 6 bases from V and 6 bases from J; junction bases left unmatched: 9. The whole variable domain, filled in from reference TRBV7-3 and TRBJ2-1, reads GAGVSQTPSNKVTEKGKYVELRCDPISGHTALYWYRQSLGQGPEFLIYFQGTGAADDSGLPNDRFFAVRPEGSVSTLKIQRTERGDSAVYLCASSIQGAEFNEQFFGPGTRLTVL.

The chain links TRBV5-6 to TRBJ2-4, with D perhaps matching TRBD2 (5 bases). The CDR3 totals 16 residues. Germline V CDR1 and CDR2: SGHDT, YYEEEE. V was pared by 5 bases and J by 0 bases, with 15 bases between. CDR3 in amino acids: CASSLDGLLAKNIQYF. The DNA of the CDR3 is TGTGCCAGCAGTTTAGACGGACTTCTAGCCAAAAACATTCAGTACTTC.

This sequence joins TRBV28 and TRBJ2-1; 9 bases are shared with TRBD1. Germline CDR1 is MDHEN and CDR2 is SYDVKM. The CDR3 totals 17 residues. After removal of 4 bases from V and 6 bases from J, the junction contained 13 bases not matched to a gene. This chain's CDR3 is CASSSTGGGMGSNEQFF. The CDR3 DNA reads as TGTGCCAGCAGTTCGACAGGGGGAGGTATGGGTTCCAATGAGCAGTTCTTC.